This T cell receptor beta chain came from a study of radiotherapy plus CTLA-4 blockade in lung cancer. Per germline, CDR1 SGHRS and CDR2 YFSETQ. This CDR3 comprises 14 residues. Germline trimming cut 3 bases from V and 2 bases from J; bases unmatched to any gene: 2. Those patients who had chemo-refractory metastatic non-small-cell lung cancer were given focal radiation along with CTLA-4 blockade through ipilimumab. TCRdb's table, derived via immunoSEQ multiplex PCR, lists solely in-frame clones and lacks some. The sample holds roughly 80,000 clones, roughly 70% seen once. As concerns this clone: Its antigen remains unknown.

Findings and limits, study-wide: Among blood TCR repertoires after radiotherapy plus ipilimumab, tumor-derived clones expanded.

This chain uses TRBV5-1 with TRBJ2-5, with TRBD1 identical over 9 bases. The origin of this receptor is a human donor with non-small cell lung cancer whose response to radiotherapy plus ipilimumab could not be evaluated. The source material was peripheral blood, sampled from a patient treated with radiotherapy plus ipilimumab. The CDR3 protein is CASSWDREQETQYF. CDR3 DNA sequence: TGCGCCAGCAGCTGGGACAGGGAACAAGAGACCCAGTACTTC.